The clone carrying this TCR beta chain was found a few times. Antigen unknown. The data stem from a study of identical twins. Overall study results and limits: Excess sharing by twins proved weaker in beta out-of-frame sequences.

No donor was unhealthy or non-Caucasian. The CDR3 runs to 14 residues. Germline CDR1 and CDR2: SGHRS and YFSETQ. Trimming at V came to 4 bases and at J to 6 bases, leaving 5 bases not matched to a gene. Unique molecular identifiers were present on the cDNA, which also gained a universal primer site by template switching. MiXCR was run by TCRdb on the 5' RACE reads, yielding one entry per CDR3 protein. The repertoire holds 450,000 or so distinct CDR3 sequences, with 14% as singletons. This sample was also put to use in a study of yellow fever vaccine responses in identical twins.

The source material was CD4+ T cells sorted from blood. V usage is TRBV5-1 and J usage is TRBJ2-4, with TRBD1 matching 9 bases. This sequence was found in a woman aged 18 to 35 in good health. In DNA, the CDR3 is TGCGCCAGCAGCCCGGGGACAGGGATAAACATTCAGTACTTC. Protein sequence: CASSPGTGINIQYF.